This T cell receptor (beta chain) was identified during a study of T cells after yellow fever vaccination. TCRdb re-derived calls from the 5' RACE reads in MiXCR, one entry per CDR3 protein. The sample lists about 550,000 distinct CDR3 sequences, under 25% seen once, with approximately 15% in the top ten. The CDR3 covers 15 residues. J gave up 6 bases and V 5 bases, and 16 bases lay outside the gene matches. Per germline, CDR1 SQVTM and CDR2 ANQGSEA. This clonotype occurred a few times. This specimen consisted of PBMCs, obtained 15 days after the yellow fever booster vaccination. This clonotype originated in a man aged 30 to 39 who received the YFV17D yellow fever vaccine. This chain uses TRBV29-1 with TRBJ2-7; TRBD2 matches 7 bases. The CDR3 reads CSVLRRASGGFEQYF. CDR3 bases: TGCAGCGTTTTAAGACGTGCTAGCGGAGGCTTCGAGCAGTACTTC.